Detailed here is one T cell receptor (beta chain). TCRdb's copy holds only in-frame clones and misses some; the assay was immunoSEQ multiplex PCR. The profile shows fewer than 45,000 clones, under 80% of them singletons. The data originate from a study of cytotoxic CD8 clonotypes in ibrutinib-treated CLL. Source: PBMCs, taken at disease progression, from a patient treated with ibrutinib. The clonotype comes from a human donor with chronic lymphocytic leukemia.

CDR3 sequence reads: CASSHDRAHEQYF. The CDR3 DNA reads TGCGCCAGCAGTCACGACAGGGCCCACGAGCAGTACTTC. The chain combines TRBV23-1 with TRBJ2-7; 7 bases fit TRBD1. TRBV23-1 is known as an ORF, though its function is uncertain. The V and J ends lost 3 bases and 5 bases, in that order; junction bases with no gene match: 4. The CDR3 spans 13 residues.